This is a list of T cell receptor beta chains from one sample in a study of CXCR3-negative and CXCR3-positive naive CD8 T cells. TCRdb reprocessed the 5' RACE reads, with one entry per CDR3 protein and no DNA. In total, the table holds under 150,000 distinct CDR3 sequences. Input material: naive CXCR3+ CD8+ T cells from blood. The receptor set was obtained from a human donor in good health. Some clones in this sample may be carry-over from other donors' samples. Each CDR3 is given with its conserved first and last residue. Fields, in order: J gene, V gene, CDR3 protein.

j_call: TRBJ2-1
v_call: TRBV12-3/TRBV12-4
cdr3_aa: CASSLGSGSYNEQFF

j_call: TRBJ1-1
v_call: TRBV5-1
cdr3_aa: CASGQGYGNTEAFF

j_call: TRBJ2-2
v_call: TRBV10-3
cdr3_aa: CAISRDLTGANTGELFF

j_call: TRBJ2-7
v_call: TRBV29-1
cdr3_aa: CSVVGASGTYEQYF

j_call: TRBJ2-7
v_call: TRBV7-9
cdr3_aa: CASTDWEGNAYEQYF

j_call: TRBJ2-1
v_call: TRBV6-2/TRBV6-3
cdr3_aa: CASSYAARFNEQFF

j_call: TRBJ1-1
v_call: TRBV4-2
cdr3_aa: CASSRRFGEGWDTEAFF

j_call: TRBJ2-7
v_call: TRBV7-6
cdr3_aa: CASSYSGGSYEQYF

j_call: TRBJ2-2
v_call: TRBV28
cdr3_aa: CASSSSRPSRERGTGELFF

j_call: TRBJ1-1
v_call: TRBV2
cdr3_aa: CASRKDWTGGVSEAFF

j_call: TRBJ2-2
v_call: TRBV24-1
cdr3_aa: CATSDWGANTGELFF

j_call: TRBJ2-7
v_call: TRBV27
cdr3_aa: CASSYGAGGPYEQYF

j_call: TRBJ2-1
v_call: TRBV29-1
cdr3_aa: CSATAPTPYNEQFF

j_call: TRBJ1-4
v_call: TRBV7-6
cdr3_aa: CASSSPRGVGEKLFF

j_call: TRBJ2-7
v_call: TRBV29-1
cdr3_aa: CSVDGLAGTYEQYF

j_call: TRBJ2-1
v_call: TRBV27
cdr3_aa: CASRSVYNEQFF

j_call: TRBJ2-1
v_call: TRBV28
cdr3_aa: CASSFIRAGEQFF

j_call: TRBJ2-1
v_call: TRBV6-4
cdr3_aa: CASSDSIAASTVGPYNEQFF

j_call: TRBJ2-1
v_call: TRBV20-1
cdr3_aa: CSARDYVAGGQDEQFF

j_call: TRBJ1-1
v_call: TRBV7-9
cdr3_aa: CASSSETPEAFF

j_call: TRBJ2-1
v_call: TRBV7-9
cdr3_aa: CASSKYSGIEGEQFF

j_call: TRBJ2-5
v_call: TRBV21-1
cdr3_aa: CASSKLGKETQYF

j_call: TRBJ2-5
v_call: TRBV7-3
cdr3_aa: CASSPGLAGRETQYF

j_call: TRBJ2-2
v_call: TRBV15
cdr3_aa: CATSVRVVGEGSGELFF

j_call: TRBJ1-3
v_call: TRBV18
cdr3_aa: CASFLGQISGNTIYF

j_call: TRBJ2-7
v_call: TRBV5-6
cdr3_aa: CASSRTGFYEQYF

j_call: TRBJ2-7
v_call: TRBV27
cdr3_aa: CASSLSDTYEQYF

j_call: TRBJ2-5
v_call: TRBV7-6
cdr3_aa: CASSLPIQGAAETQYF

j_call: TRBJ1-1
v_call: TRBV7-9
cdr3_aa: CASSERDPGTEAFF

j_call: TRBJ1-1
v_call: TRBV20-1
cdr3_aa: CSARPAGVAEAFF

j_call: TRBJ2-5
v_call: TRBV9
cdr3_aa: CASSVASMETQYF

j_call: TRBJ1-1
v_call: TRBV27
cdr3_aa: CASSTNPYRVDTEAFF

j_call: TRBJ2-3
v_call: TRBV4-1
cdr3_aa: CASSQDRSFTDTQYF

j_call: TRBJ2-7
v_call: TRBV7-9
cdr3_aa: CASSYARSYEQYF

j_call: TRBJ1-2
v_call: TRBV12-3/TRBV12-4
cdr3_aa: CASTPPSGLGGYTF

j_call: TRBJ2-1
v_call: TRBV29-1
cdr3_aa: CSVGTSGGNEQFF

j_call: TRBJ1-1
v_call: TRBV3-1
cdr3_aa: CASSHGQMNTEAFF

j_call: TRBJ1-1
v_call: TRBV30
cdr3_aa: CAWSVPSDMLKTEAFF

j_call: TRBJ2-5
v_call: TRBV5-5
cdr3_aa: CASTTGGLGQETQYF

j_call: TRBJ1-2
v_call: TRBV7-9
cdr3_aa: CASSLNREAHNYGYTF

j_call: TRBJ1-1
v_call: TRBV7-8
cdr3_aa: CASSSSDRGGRNTEAFF

j_call: TRBJ2-7
v_call: TRBV19
cdr3_aa: CASSIDRAYEQYF

j_call: TRBJ2-3
v_call: TRBV7-3
cdr3_aa: CASSPDPGTSGRMTDTQYF

j_call: TRBJ2-7
v_call: TRBV14
cdr3_aa: CASSQGRGIDYEQYF

j_call: TRBJ1-5
v_call: TRBV9
cdr3_aa: CASSVSGGVQPQHF

j_call: TRBJ2-7
v_call: TRBV12-3/TRBV12-4
cdr3_aa: CASSPGTGLHEQYF

j_call: TRBJ2-1
v_call: TRBV29-1
cdr3_aa: CSVDRGSNEQFF

j_call: TRBJ2-3
v_call: TRBV28
cdr3_aa: CASSYLGDSSTDTQYF

j_call: TRBJ2-1
v_call: TRBV2
cdr3_aa: CASSGTTDNEQFF

j_call: TRBJ2-7
v_call: TRBV5-1
cdr3_aa: CASSQGWAYEQYF

j_call: TRBJ2-7
v_call: TRBV7-2
cdr3_aa: CASSGRDRRNEQYF

j_call: TRBJ2-1
v_call: TRBV15
cdr3_aa: CATSRDQREQFF

j_call: TRBJ2-2
v_call: TRBV12-3/TRBV12-4
cdr3_aa: CASSSGLVNTGGLFF

j_call: TRBJ1-4
v_call: TRBV10-3
cdr3_aa: CAISTDFNEKLFF

j_call: TRBJ2-1
v_call: TRBV9
cdr3_aa: CASSVGVSSYNEQFF

j_call: TRBJ2-2
v_call: TRBV6-5
cdr3_aa: CASTLVENGELFF

j_call: TRBJ2-7
v_call: TRBV10-1
cdr3_aa: CASNPREAYEQYF

j_call: TRBJ1-1
v_call: TRBV3-1
cdr3_aa: CASSAQPHTEAFF